Presented here are 10 T cell receptor beta chains from one specimen sequenced in a study of lymphopenia after photon versus proton radiotherapy. This table comes from immunoSEQ multiplex PCR, and its TCRdb copy is limited to in-frame clones, with some not included. The sample carries more than 45,000 clones, about 88% recorded once. The input for sequencing was peripheral blood, taken from a patient treated with proton-based radiotherapy. These receptor sequences come from a man aged 60 to 75 with pancreatic cancer.

The chain links TRBV28 to TRBJ1-5, with 7 bases matching TRBD1. The V gene end was trimmed by 9 bases and the J gene end by 4 bases; junction bases not matched to a gene: 12. CDR1 and CDR2 from the germline V gene are MDHEN and SYDVKM. CDR3 length: 15 residues. The CDR3 bases are TGTGCCAGTTTTAACAGGGGCAAGGAGAATCAGCCCCAGCATTTT. This sequence encodes CASFNRGKENQPQHF.

CDR3 protein: CASSLAYRGEAFF. In DNA form, the CDR3 reads TGCGCCAGCAGCCTTGCTTACAGGGGTGAAGCTTTCTTT. The chain recombines TRBV5-1 with TRBJ1-1; TRBD1 matches 7 bases. After removal of 4 bases from V and 7 bases from J, the junction contained 7 bases not matched to a gene. This CDR3 spans 13 amino acids. Germline V gives CDR1 SGHRS, CDR2 YFSETQ.

The chain has TRBV6-1 and TRBJ2-1, with D uncertain. Trimming took off 11 bases at V and 5 bases at J, with 13 bases between the two ends. The CDR3 is 12 residues long. Germline V gene sequence: CDR1 MNHNS, CDR2 SASEGT. CDR3 in amino acids: CAASWIHNEQFF. In DNA, the CDR3 is TGTGCCGCAAGTTGGATCCACAATGAGCAGTTCTTC.

J is TRBJ2-3 and V is TRBV27; 7 bases are shared with TRBD1. CDR1 and CDR2 from the germline V gene are MNHEY and SMNVEV (reference sequence). The length of the CDR3 is 17 residues. The ends lost 5 bases at V and 0 bases at J; junction bases unmatched: 11. The CDR3 spells CASSQGGQRSSTDTQYF. The CDR3, as DNA: TGTGCCAGCAGTCAAGGGGGACAGAGGTCTAGCACAGATACGCAGTATTTT.

The chain links TRBV18 to TRBJ2-1; no reliable D call. CDR1 and CDR2 from the germline V gene are KGHSH and LQKENI. V was cut by 2 bases and J by 2 bases, with 25 bases left in between. The CDR3 loop spans 20 amino acids. The CDR3 loop reads CASSPMALGRGTLAYNEQFF. The CDR3 DNA reads TGTGCCAGCTCACCAATGGCGTTGGGTCGCGGAACCCTTGCCTACAATGAGCAGTTCTTC.

J is TRBJ1-3 and V is TRBV27; TRBD1 agrees at 12 bases. Germline CDR1 is MNHEY and CDR2 is SMNVEV (reference sequence). Trimming at V came to 10 bases and at J to 4 bases, leaving 8 bases not matched to a gene. The CDR3 is 15 amino acids. This CDR3 reads CATRDRGLGGNTIYF. The CDR3 nucleotides read TGTGCCACGAGGGACAGGGGGCTGGGAGGAAACACCATATATTTT.

This clone was seen once. The chain links TRBV28 to TRBJ1-5; 10 bases fit TRBD1. The CDR3 is made up of 24 amino acids. The germline V gene encodes CDR1 MDHEN and CDR2 SYDVKM. V dropped 6 bases and J dropped 1; count of bases not matched to a gene: 30. For the CDR3, the DNA is TGTGCCAGCAGCGCGCTCCTAGAGGGGACAGGGGCGCAATTAGAGGTTACGAGCAATCAGCCCCAGCATTTT. It is translated as CASSALLEGTGAQLEVTSNQPQHF.

The chain uses TRBV4-1 and TRBJ2-1; 8 bases are a match to TRBD2. Per the germline V gene, CDR1 is MGHRA and CDR2 is YSYEKL. The ends lost 0 bases at V and 7 bases at J; junction bases unmatched: 8. CDR3 length equals 16 residues. The CDR3: CASSQDLSGRRNEQFF. The CDR3 nucleotides are TGCGCCAGCAGCCAAGATTTGAGCGGGAGACGGAATGAGCAGTTCTTC.

This clone came up a few times. The V and J genes are TRBV25-1 and TRBJ1-2; 7 positions match TRBD1. Unmatched junction bases numbered 13, after V lost 4 bases and J lost 8 bases. Germline V gene sequence: CDR1 MGHDK, CDR2 SYGVNS. The CDR3 is 15 amino acids. The CDR3 DNA sequence: TGTGCCAGCAGTGTTACAGGGGTCGGACTCGGCGGCTACACCTTC. Its protein product is CASSVTGVGLGGYTF.

This clone was seen a few times. The chain recombines TRBV29-1 with TRBJ2-1; D not resolved. The V and J ends lost 0 bases and 0 bases respectively, with 12 bases between them. In germline, CDR1 is SQVTM, CDR2 ANQGSEA. The CDR3 extends over 16 amino acids. The CDR3 coding sequence is TGCAGCGTTGAAGACCCCCCACGTAGCTCCTACAATGAGCAGTTCTTC. Residues: CSVEDPPRSSYNEQFF.